A selection of T cell receptor beta chains follows, all from one sample in a study of a mutant IDH1 vaccine in newly diagnosed glioma. Assay used: immunoSEQ multiplex PCR; TCRdb lists only in-frame clones, some missing. The sample has around 50,000 clones, roughly 88% seen once. Specimen: PBMCs, collected from a glioma patient treated with radiotherapy, temozolomide or both. These receptors originate from a man aged 40-49 years with glioma. Each CDR3 is given with its conserved first and last residue. Part of the rows lack a size; the others show once, few, many or a class for expanded clones.

TRBJ1-1	TRBV5-4	.	CASSFLMGGTEAFF
TRBJ2-1	TRBV27	.	CASRGTGTYNEQFF
TRBJ2-1	TRBV15	.	CATSRDPGTSGNEQFF
TRBJ2-7	TRBV7-6	.	CASSLGLGEAGNEQYF
TRBJ2-4	TRBV16	.	CASSLRVDKNIQYF
TRBJ2-7	TRBV6-5	.	CASSLSGQGYEQYF
TRBJ2-1	TRBV6-1	.	CASSASGSNYNEQFF
TRBJ2-1	TRBV6-4	.	CASRPLAGVYNEQFF
TRBJ2-1	TRBV4-1	.	CASSQASHEQFF
TRBJ1-5	TRBV1	once	CTRRPRYQPQHF
TRBJ2-7	TRBV5-1	.	CASSLAEGAHEQYF
TRBJ1-5	TRBV6-5	.	CASMGVGQPQHF
TRBJ1-2	TRBV5-1	.	CASSITTGRANYGYTF
TRBJ1-2	TRBV27	.	CASSFQDNYGYTF
TRBJ2-4	TRBV18	.	CASSRRTSDIQYF
TRBJ2-7	TRBV4-1	.	CASSPLWASSYEQYF
TRBJ1-4	TRBV28	.	CASSSLKGVTNEKLFF
TRBJ2-5	TRBV9	.	CASSATVYQETQYF
TRBJ1-4	TRBV7-8	.	CASSLAGQDKF
TRBJ2-1	TRBV18	.	CASSPRDEQFF
TRBJ2-1	TRBV5-1	.	CASSLLAGAQYNEQFF
TRBJ1-2	TRBV5-6	few	CASSLERTYGYTF
TRBJ2-7	TRBV19	.	CASSVLTGTSVDEQYF
TRBJ1-3	TRBV7-9	.	CASSIQGIGNTIYF
TRBJ1-1	TRBV27	.	CASWRTGENTEAFF
TRBJ2-7	TRBV19	.	CASSNQGLGVYEQYF
TRBJ2-1	TRBV4-3	.	CASSQDLELGNEQFF
TRBJ1-5	TRBV28	.	CASRDRPFGNQPQHF
TRBJ2-6	TRBV21-1	.	CARPGPSSGANVLTF
TRBJ2-2	TRBV5-1	.	CASSQKDNGELFF
TRBJ1-2	TRBV5-4	.	CASSLFSGAEGGYTF
TRBJ1-2	TRBV27	.	CASSAWKGNYGYTF
TRBJ2-3	TRBV4-2	.	CASSQDWAAGGTDTQYF
TRBJ2-4	TRBV6-1	.	CASSEVGGANSKNIQYF
TRBJ2-4	TRBV6-5	.	CASSYGRTGRNIQYF
TRBJ1-1	TRBV7-7	.	CASSLQGGAEAFF
TRBJ1-5	TRBV2	.	CASTQREGRVSPQHF
TRBJ2-7	TRBV5-4	.	CASSTGTSPYEQYF
TRBJ2-7	TRBV29-1	.	CSVGNSASPYEQYF
TRBJ2-3	TRBV11-2	.	CASGVTDTQYF
TRBJ1-1	TRBV28	.	CASSLWSPTGGRTEAFF
TRBJ1-2	TRBV19	once	CATRDRVDGYTF
TRBJ2-7	TRBV2	.	CASRRTTGGQYF
TRBJ2-4	TRBV29-1	.	CSVEESPLAKNIQYF
TRBJ1-2	TRBV15	.	CATSRDRGSNYGYTF
TRBJ1-1	TRBV29-1	.	CSIKQGVTEAFF
TRBJ2-3	TRBV20-1	.	CSARSSITQYF
TRBJ2-3	TRBV16	.	CASSYSTGPGTDTQYF
TRBJ2-2	TRBV29-1	.	CSAGQGWANTGELFF
TRBJ1-4	TRBV4-3	.	CASSPAGTGFEKLFF
TRBJ1-1	TRBV6-6	.	CASTAPNTEAFF
TRBJ2-5	TRBV7-2	.	CASSLVVNRGQETQYF
TRBJ2-1	TRBV5-1	.	CASSLSSGSFNEQFF
TRBJ2-1	TRBV19	once	CASSISGMGEQFF
TRBJ1-4	TRBV19	.	CASGVATNEKLFF